This TCR beta chain was documented in a study of OX40 agonist ivuxolimab in advanced cancers. Study-wide background: Those treated in dose escalation had hepatocellular carcinoma, melanoma, renal cell cancer or head and neck cancer. Prior checkpoint blockade (anti-PD-1, anti-PD-L1 or anti-CTLA-4) was permitted; 35% to 50% had it.

Germline V gene data show CDR1 as MNHEY and CDR2 as SVGAGI. Trimming shortened V by 8 bases and J by 3 bases, and 13 bases separated the two germline ends. The CDR3 totals 14 residues. The protocol was immunoSEQ multiplex PCR, while the TCRdb copy is restricted to in-frame clones and leaves out a portion. The sample includes around 40,000 clones, around nine tenths seen only once; the top ten take under 15%. The chain employs TRBV6-5 and TRBJ1-4; D gene ambiguous. This receptor was identified in an adult with an advanced solid tumor such as melanoma, head and neck, liver or kidney cancer. Sequencing was performed on CD4+ or CD8+ T cells sorted from blood, taken in a trial of the OX40 agonist ivuxolimab. The CDR3 nucleotides read TGTGCCAGCGGGCCCTTAATCCCTAATGAAAAACTGTTTTTT. It yields the protein CASGPLIPNEKLFF.